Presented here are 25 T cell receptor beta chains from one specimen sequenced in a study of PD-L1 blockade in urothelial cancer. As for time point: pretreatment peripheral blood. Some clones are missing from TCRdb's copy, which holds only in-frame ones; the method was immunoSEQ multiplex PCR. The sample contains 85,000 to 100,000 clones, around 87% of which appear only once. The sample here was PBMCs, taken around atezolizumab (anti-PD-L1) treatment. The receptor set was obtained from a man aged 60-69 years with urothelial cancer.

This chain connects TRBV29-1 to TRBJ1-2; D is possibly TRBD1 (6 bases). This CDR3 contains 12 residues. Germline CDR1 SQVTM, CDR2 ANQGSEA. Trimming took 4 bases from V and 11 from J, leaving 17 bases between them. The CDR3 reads CSVGAEGVRYTF. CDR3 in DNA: TGCAGCGTTGGGGCAGAGGGGGTAAGATACACCTTC.

CDR3 protein: CASSEMLQQDNTEAFF. CDR3 coding DNA: TGTGCCAGTAGCGAGATGCTACAGCAAGACAACACTGAAGCTTTCTTT. The chain links TRBV19 to TRBJ1-1, with no clear D. Germline V gives CDR1 LNHDA, CDR2 SQIVND (reference sequence). The V end lost 6 bases, the J end lost 2 bases, and 19 bases lay between the germline ends. This CDR3 has 16 residues.

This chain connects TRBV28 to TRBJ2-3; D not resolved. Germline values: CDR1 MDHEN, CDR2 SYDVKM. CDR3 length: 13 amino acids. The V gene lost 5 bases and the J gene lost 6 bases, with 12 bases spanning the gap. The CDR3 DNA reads TGTGCCAGCAGTGTCACAAATTCTGATACGCAGTATTTT. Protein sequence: CASSVTNSDTQYF.

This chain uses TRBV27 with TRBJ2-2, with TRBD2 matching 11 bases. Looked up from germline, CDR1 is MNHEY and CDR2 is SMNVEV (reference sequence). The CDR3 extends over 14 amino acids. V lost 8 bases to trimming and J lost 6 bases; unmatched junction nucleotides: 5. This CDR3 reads CASSLAGGPGELFF. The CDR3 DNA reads TGTGCCAGCTCTCTAGCGGGAGGTCCCGGGGAGCTGTTTTTT.

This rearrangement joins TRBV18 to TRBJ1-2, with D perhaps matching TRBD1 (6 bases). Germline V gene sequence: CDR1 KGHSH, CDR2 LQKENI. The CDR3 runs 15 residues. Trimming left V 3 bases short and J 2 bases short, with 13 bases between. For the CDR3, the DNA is TGTGCCAGCTCACCCGAACCCGACAGGAACTATGGCTACACCTTC. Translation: CASSPEPDRNYGYTF.

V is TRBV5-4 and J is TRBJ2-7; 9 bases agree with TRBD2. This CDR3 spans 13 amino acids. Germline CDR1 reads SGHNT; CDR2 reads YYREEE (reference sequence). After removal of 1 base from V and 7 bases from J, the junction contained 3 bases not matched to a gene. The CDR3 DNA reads TGTGCCAGCAGCTTGCTAGCGGGGAATGAGCAGTACTTC. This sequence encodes CASSLLAGNEQYF.

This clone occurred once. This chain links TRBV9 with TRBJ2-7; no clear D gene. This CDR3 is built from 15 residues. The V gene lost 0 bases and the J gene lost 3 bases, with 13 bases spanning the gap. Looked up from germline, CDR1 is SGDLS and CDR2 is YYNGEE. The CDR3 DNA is TGTGCCAGCAGCGTAGGGTCCTTGACTTTCTACGAGCAGTACTTC. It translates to CASSVGSLTFYEQYF.

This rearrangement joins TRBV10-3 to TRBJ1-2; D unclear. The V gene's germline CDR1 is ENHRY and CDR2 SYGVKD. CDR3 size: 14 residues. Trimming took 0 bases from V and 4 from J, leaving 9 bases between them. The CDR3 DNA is TGTGCCATCAGTGAGTCAACGGAGCCCTATGGCTACACCTTC. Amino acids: CAISESTEPYGYTF.

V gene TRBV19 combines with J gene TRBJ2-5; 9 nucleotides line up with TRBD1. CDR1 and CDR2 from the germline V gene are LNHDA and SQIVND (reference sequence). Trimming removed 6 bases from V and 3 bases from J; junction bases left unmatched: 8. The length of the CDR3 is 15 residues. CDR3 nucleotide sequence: TGTGCCAGTAGGGCTCCGGGACAGGGTAAAGAGACCCAGTACTTC. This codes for CASRAPGQGKETQYF.

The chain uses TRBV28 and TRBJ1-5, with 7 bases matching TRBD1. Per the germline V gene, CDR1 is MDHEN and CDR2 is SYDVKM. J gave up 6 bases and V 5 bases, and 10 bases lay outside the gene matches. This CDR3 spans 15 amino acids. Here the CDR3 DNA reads TGTGCCAGCAGTGTGGGACAGCTCCTATCTCAGCCCCAGCATTTT. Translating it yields CASSVGQLLSQPQHF.

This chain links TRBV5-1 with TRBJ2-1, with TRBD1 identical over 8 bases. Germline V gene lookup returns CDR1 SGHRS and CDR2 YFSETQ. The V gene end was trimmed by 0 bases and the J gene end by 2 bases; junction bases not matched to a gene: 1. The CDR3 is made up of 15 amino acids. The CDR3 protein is CASSLDRGTYNEQFF. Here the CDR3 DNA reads TGCGCCAGCAGCTTGGACAGGGGGACCTACAATGAGCAGTTCTTC. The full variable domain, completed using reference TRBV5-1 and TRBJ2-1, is KAGVTQTPRYLIKTRGQQVTLSCSPISGHRSVSWYQQTPGQGLQFLFEYFSETQRNKGNFPGRFSGRQFSNSRSEMNVSTLELGDSALYLCASSLDRGTYNEQFFGPGTRLTVL.

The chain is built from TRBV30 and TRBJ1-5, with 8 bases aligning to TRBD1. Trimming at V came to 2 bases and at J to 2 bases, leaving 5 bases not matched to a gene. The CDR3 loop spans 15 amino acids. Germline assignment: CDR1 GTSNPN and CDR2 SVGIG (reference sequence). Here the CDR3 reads CAWSQGAPGNQPQHF. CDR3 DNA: TGTGCCTGGAGTCAGGGGGCTCCAGGCAATCAGCCCCAGCATTTT.

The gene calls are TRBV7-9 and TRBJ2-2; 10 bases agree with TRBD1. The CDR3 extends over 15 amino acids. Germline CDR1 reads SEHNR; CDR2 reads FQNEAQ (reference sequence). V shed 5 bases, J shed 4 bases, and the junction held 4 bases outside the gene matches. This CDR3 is CASSPGQGSTGELFF. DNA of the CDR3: TGTGCCAGCAGCCCGGGACAGGGGAGCACCGGGGAGCTGTTTTTT.

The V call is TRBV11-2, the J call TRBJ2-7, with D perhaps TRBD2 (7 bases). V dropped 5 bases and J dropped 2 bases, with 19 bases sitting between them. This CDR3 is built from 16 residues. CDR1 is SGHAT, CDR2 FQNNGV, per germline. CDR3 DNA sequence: TGTGCCAGCAGCCCCCGGGGGGCGGGAGTAACCTACGAGCAGTACTTC. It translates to CASSPRGAGVTYEQYF.

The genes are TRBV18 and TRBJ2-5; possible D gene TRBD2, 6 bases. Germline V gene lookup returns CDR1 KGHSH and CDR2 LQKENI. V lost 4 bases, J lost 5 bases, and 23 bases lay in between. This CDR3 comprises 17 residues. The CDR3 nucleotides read TGTGCCAGCTCACGTACTAGCCTGATAGGCGGTAAGGAGACCCAGTACTTC. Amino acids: CASSRTSLIGGKETQYF.

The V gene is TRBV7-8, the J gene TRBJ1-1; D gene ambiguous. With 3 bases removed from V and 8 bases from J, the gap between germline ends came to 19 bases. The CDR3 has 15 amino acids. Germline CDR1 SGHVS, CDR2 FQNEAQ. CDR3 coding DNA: TGTGCCAGCAGCTTGTCGTGGGCTTTCGCGGGGGAAGCTTTCTTT. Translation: CASSLSWAFAGEAFF.

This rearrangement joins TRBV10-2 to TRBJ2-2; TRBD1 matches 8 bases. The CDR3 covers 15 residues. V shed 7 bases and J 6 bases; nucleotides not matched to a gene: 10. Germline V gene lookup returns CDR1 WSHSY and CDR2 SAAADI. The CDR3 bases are TGCGCCAGCATCCCCGGGACAGGTGTGGCCGGGGAGCTGTTTTTT. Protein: CASIPGTGVAGELFF.

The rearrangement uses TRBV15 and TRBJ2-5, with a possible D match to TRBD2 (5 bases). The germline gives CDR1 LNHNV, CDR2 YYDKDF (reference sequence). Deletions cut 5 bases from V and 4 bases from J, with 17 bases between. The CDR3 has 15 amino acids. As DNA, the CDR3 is TGTGCCACCAGCGGAGGAACCGGGGTTCCAGAGACCCAGTACTTC. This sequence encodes CATSGGTGVPETQYF.

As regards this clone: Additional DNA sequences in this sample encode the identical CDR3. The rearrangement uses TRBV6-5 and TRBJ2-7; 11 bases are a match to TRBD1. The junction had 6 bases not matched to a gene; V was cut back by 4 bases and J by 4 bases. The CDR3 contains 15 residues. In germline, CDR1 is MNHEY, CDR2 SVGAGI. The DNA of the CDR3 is TGTGCCAGCAGTTCCCGGGACAGGGGGTCGTACGAGCAGTACTTC. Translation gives CASSSRDRGSYEQYF.

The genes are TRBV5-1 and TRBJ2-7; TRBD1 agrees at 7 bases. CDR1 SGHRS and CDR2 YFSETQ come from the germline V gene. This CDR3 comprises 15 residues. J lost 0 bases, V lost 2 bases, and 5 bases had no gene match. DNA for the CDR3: TGCGCCAGCAGCTTAATCACAGGGGTCTCCTACGAGCAGTACTTC. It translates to CASSLITGVSYEQYF. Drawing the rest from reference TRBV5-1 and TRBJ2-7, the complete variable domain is KAGVTQTPRYLIKTRGQQVTLSCSPISGHRSVSWYQQTPGQGLQFLFEYFSETQRNKGNFPGRFSGRQFSNSRSEMNVSTLELGDSALYLCASSLITGVSYEQYFGPGTRLTVT.

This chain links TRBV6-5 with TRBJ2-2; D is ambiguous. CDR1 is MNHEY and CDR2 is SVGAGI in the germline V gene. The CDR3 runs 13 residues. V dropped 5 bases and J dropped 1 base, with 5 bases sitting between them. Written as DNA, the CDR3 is TGTGCCAGCAGTCCTAGGAACACCGGGGAGCTGTTTTTT. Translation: CASSPRNTGELFF.

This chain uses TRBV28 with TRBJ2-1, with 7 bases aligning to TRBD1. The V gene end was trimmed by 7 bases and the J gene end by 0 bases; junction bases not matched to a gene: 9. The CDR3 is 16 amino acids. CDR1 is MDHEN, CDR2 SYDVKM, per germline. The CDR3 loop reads CASTLLQGDSYNEQFF. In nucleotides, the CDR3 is TGTGCCAGCACCCTTCTCCAGGGGGACTCCTACAATGAGCAGTTCTTC.

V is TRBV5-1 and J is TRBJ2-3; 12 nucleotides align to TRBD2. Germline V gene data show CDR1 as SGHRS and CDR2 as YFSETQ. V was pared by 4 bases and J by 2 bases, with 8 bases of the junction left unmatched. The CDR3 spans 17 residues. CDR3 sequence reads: CASSPMTSGGYTDTQYF. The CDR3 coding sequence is TGCGCCAGCAGCCCGATGACTAGCGGGGGTTACACAGATACGCAGTATTTT. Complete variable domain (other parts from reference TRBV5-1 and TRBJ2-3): KAGVTQTPRYLIKTRGQQVTLSCSPISGHRSVSWYQQTPGQGLQFLFEYFSETQRNKGNFPGRFSGRQFSNSRSEMNVSTLELGDSALYLCASSPMTSGGYTDTQYFGPGTRLTVL.

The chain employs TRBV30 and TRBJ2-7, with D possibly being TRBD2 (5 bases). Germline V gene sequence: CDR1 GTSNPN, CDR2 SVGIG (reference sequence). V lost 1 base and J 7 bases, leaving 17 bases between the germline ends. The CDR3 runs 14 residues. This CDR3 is CAWSASFLWREQYF. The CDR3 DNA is TGTGCCTGGAGTGCTTCGTTCCTATGGAGGGAGCAGTACTTC.

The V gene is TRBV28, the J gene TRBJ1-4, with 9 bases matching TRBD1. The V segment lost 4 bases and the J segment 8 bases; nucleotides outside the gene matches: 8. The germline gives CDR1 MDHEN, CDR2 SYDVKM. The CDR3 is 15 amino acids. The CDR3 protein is CASSSQGARVEKLFF. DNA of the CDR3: TGTGCCAGCAGTTCACAGGGGGCGAGGGTGGAAAAACTGTTTTTT. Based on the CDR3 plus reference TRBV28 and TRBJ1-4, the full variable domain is DVKVTQSSRYLVKRTGEKVFLECVQDMDHENMFWYRQDPGLGLRLIYFSYDVKMKEKGDIPEGYSVSREKKERFSLILESASTNQTSMYLCASSSQGARVEKLFFGSGTQLSVL.